This T cell receptor (beta chain) stems from a study of PD-1 blockade in classical Hodgkin lymphoma. Study overall: Patients were administered nivolumab (3 mg/kg intravenously) every 2 weeks. Study-level points and caveats: Newly diagnosed and completely responding patients shared comparable baseline diversity.

Sequenced by immunoSEQ multiplex PCR; TCRdb stores in-frame clones only, minus some. Of some 20,000 clones in the sample, roughly 89% were seen once. No patient escaped relapse after autologous stem cell transplantation, and brentuximab vedotin exposure varied. As regards this clone: Its antigen is still unknown.

CDR1 is ENHRY, CDR2 SYGVKD, per germline. This CDR3 contains 14 residues. V trimming: 7 bases; J trimming: 5 bases; junction bases outside the gene matches: 9. The clonotype comes from a human donor with classical Hodgkin lymphoma. Source: peripheral blood mononuclear cells (PBMCs), taken before the second cycle of nivolumab. The chain employs TRBV10-3 and TRBJ1-1; TRBD1 aligns across 8 bases. The CDR3, as DNA: TGTGCCATCACCCCCGACAGGGGCCGAACTGAAGCTTTCTTT. Translated: CAITPDRGRTEAFF.